Each of the 24 T cell receptor beta chains below was sequenced from the same sample in a study of technical replicates of blood from a few donors (dated by TCRdb to the late 2010s). Library preparation employed the immunoSEQ multiplex PCR assay. Sourced from immuneACCESS, this table was stored by TCRdb with only in-frame sequences that have V and J called. A share of the clones is absent; for the studies checked, an unresolved V gene accounts for under half, and the remainder has no known explanation. The sample profile shows 70,000 to 95,000 clones; about 94% of them were found once. The top ten clonotypes cover around 0.23% of the sample. Sequenced sample: T cells isolated from PBMCs. The receptors were gathered from a human donor in good health.

The V gene is TRBV7-3, the J gene TRBJ2-3, with a possible D match to TRBD1 (5 bases). CDR1 SGHTA and CDR2 FQGTGA come from the germline V gene. This CDR3 contains 14 residues. Trimming left V 2 bases short and J 6 bases short, with 12 bases between. The CDR3 DNA sequence: TGTGCCAGCAGCTTAGGCAGGGTCGGGGATACGCAGTATTTT. It is translated as CASSLGRVGDTQYF. Based on the CDR3 plus reference TRBV7-3 and TRBJ2-3, the full variable domain is GAGVSQTPSNKVTEKGKYVELRCDPISGHTALYWYRQSLGQGPEFLIYFQGTGAADDSGLPNDRFFAVRPEGSVSTLKIQRTERGDSAVYLCASSLGRVGDTQYFGPGTRLTVL.

The genes are TRBV7-8 and TRBJ2-7; D is unresolved. The CDR3 loop spans 14 amino acids. Germline V gene lookup returns CDR1 SGHVS and CDR2 FQNEAQ. Trimming shortened V by 5 bases and J by 1 base, and 12 bases separated the two germline ends. In DNA form, the CDR3 reads TGTGCCAGCAGCCCCCTGCGACTGTCCTACGAGCAGTACTTC. This gives the protein CASSPLRLSYEQYF.

The chain combines TRBV9 with TRBJ2-1; 8 nucleotides line up with TRBD1. The CDR3 loop spans 15 amino acids. The germline CDR1 and CDR2 sequences are SGDLS and YYNGEE. V lost 4 bases and J lost 0; bases outside the gene matches: 3. CDR3 DNA: TGTGCCAGCAGCCCCACAGGGGGCTCCTACAATGAGCAGTTCTTC. It translates to CASSPTGGSYNEQFF.

This sequence joins TRBV5-5 and TRBJ1-1, with 8 bases that match TRBD1. This CDR3 contains 14 residues. CDR1 is SGHKS and CDR2 is YYEKEE in the germline V gene (reference sequence). Trimming at V came to 2 bases and at J to 5 bases, leaving 5 bases not matched to a gene. As DNA, the CDR3 is TGTGCCAGCAGCTTTGACAGGGGCAGGACTGAAGCTTTCTTT. This sequence encodes CASSFDRGRTEAFF. The full variable domain, in which reference TRBV5-5 and TRBJ1-1 provide the parts outside the CDR3, is DAGVTQSPTHLIKTRGQQVTLRCSPISGHKSVSWYQQVLGQGPQFIFQYYEKEERGRGNFPDRFSARQFPNYSSELNVNALLLGDSALYLCASSFDRGRTEAFFGQGTRLTVV.

The V call is TRBV4-1, the J call TRBJ2-7; possibly TRBD1 for D (7 bases). V was shortened by 0 bases and J by 3 bases, with 24 bases between the two germline ends. Germline V gene data show CDR1 as MGHRA and CDR2 as YSYEKL. This CDR3 spans 19 amino acids. CDR3 sequence reads: CASSQDVPGGSYGRYEQYF. In nucleotides, the CDR3 is TGCGCCAGCAGCCAAGATGTCCCAGGGGGGAGTTACGGGCGCTACGAGCAGTACTTC.

As concerns this clone: Other nucleotide sequences in the sample specify the same CDR3. This chain connects TRBV28 to TRBJ2-7, with a possible D match to TRBD2 (5 bases). Trimming stripped 6 bases from V and 0 bases from J, with 6 bases between. The germline V gene has CDR1 MDHEN and CDR2 SYDVKM. The CDR3 runs to 12 residues. CDR3 in DNA: TGTGCCAGCAGCCGGGACTCCTACGAGCAGTACTTC. Its protein product is CASSRDSYEQYF.

The J gene is TRBJ1-2, the V gene TRBV11-2; D perhaps matches TRBD1 (5 bases). There are 16 residues in the CDR3. V was trimmed by 5 bases and J by 3 bases, leaving 19 bases between them. Looked up from germline, CDR1 is SGHAT and CDR2 is FQNNGV. The DNA for the CDR3 is TGTGCCAGCAGCCCCGCTCTCGGTGACAGCTACTATGGCTACACCTTC. Amino acid sequence: CASSPALGDSYYGYTF.

This sequence joins TRBV19 and TRBJ1-2, with a weak D call TRBD1 (5 bases). V lost 7 bases, J lost 8 bases, and 23 bases lay in between. Germline values: CDR1 LNHDA, CDR2 SQIVND (reference sequence). CDR3 length: 15 residues. The CDR3 DNA sequence: TGTGCCAGTAAGGGTGGCGGGGCAGGGAGTGACGGCTACACCTTC. This codes for CASKGGGAGSDGYTF.

The CDR3 loop reads CASNPGGSVADTQYF. CDR3 coding DNA: TGTGCCAGCAACCCGGGCGGGAGTGTTGCAGATACGCAGTATTTT. The chain employs TRBV28 and TRBJ2-3; TRBD2 agrees at 7 bases. V trimming: 7 bases; J trimming: 4 bases; junction bases outside the gene matches: 11. From germline, CDR1 is MDHEN and CDR2 SYDVKM. This CDR3 region has 15 residues. Looking up the rest from reference TRBV28 and TRBJ2-3 gives the full variable domain: DVKVTQSSRYLVKRTGEKVFLECVQDMDHENMFWYRQDPGLGLRLIYFSYDVKMKEKGDIPEGYSVSREKKERFSLILESASTNQTSMYLCASNPGGSVADTQYFGPGTRLTVL.

The chain links TRBV7-2 to TRBJ2-3; D gene ambiguous. Trimming left V 1 base short and J 2 bases short, with 4 bases between. This CDR3 is built from 13 residues. Germline V gene sequence: CDR1 SGHTA, CDR2 FQGNSA. In nucleotides, the CDR3 is TGTGCCAGCAGCTTAGTATCCACAGATACGCAGTATTTT. It yields the protein CASSLVSTDTQYF.

The CDR3 DNA follows: TGTGCCAGCAGCTTAACCACAGGGGCGGACGAGCAGTACTTC. It codes for CASSLTTGADEQYF. J is TRBJ2-7 and V is TRBV11-3; TRBD1 agrees at 7 bases. Germline CDR1 reads SGHNT; CDR2 reads YENEEA. The CDR3 is 14 amino acids. The V and J ends lost 2 bases and 5 bases, in that order; junction bases with no gene match: 6.

This sequence joins TRBV11-3 and TRBJ2-7; 8 bases agree with TRBD1. There are 13 residues in the CDR3. J gave up 3 bases and V 3 bases, and 1 base lay outside the gene matches. Germline V lookup: CDR1 SGHNT, CDR2 YENEEA. The CDR3 loop is CASSFDRGYEQYF. CDR3 bases: TGTGCCAGCAGCTTCGACAGGGGCTACGAGCAGTACTTC. The whole variable domain, remainder taken from reference TRBV11-3 and TRBJ2-7, is EAGVVQSPRYKIIEKKQPVAFWCNPISGHNTLYWYLQNLGQGPELLIRYENEEAVDDSQLPKDRFSAERLKGVDSTLKIQPAELGDSAVYLCASSFDRGYEQYFGPGTRLTVT.

This chain connects TRBV14 to TRBJ2-5; D remains unclear. The CDR3 loop spans 13 amino acids. The V end was cut by 5 bases, the J end by 1 base, with 8 bases between. Germline V gives CDR1 SGHDN, CDR2 FVKESK. As DNA, the CDR3 is TGTGCCAGCAGCGCAGACTTCCAAGAGACCCAGTACTTC. Translation: CASSADFQETQYF.

This sequence joins TRBV6-1 and TRBJ2-5, with D perhaps matching TRBD2 (5 bases). The better agreement between TRBJ2-7 and the DNA end casts doubt on the J call. CDR3 length: 14 amino acids. Germline V CDR1 and CDR2: MNHNS, SASEGT. The CDR3 bases are TGTGCCAGCAGGACGGAGGAGGACCCCTACGAGCAGTACTTC. Protein product: CASRTEEDPYEQYF.

V usage is TRBV6-1 and J usage is TRBJ1-5; perhaps TRBD1 as D (5 bases). The germline V gene has CDR1 MNHNS and CDR2 SASEGT. This CDR3 is 16 amino acids long. V lost 0 bases to trimming and J lost 4 bases, with 13 bases between them. For the CDR3, the DNA is TGTGCCAGCAGTGAAGCGGGGGGAATGGTGAATCAGCCCCAGCATTTT. Translated, it gives CASSEAGGMVNQPQHF.

The chain links TRBV19 to TRBJ1-5; 9 nucleotides line up with TRBD1. Germline trimming cut 8 bases from V and 2 bases from J; bases unmatched to any gene: 10. The CDR3 runs 16 residues. From germline, CDR1 is LNHDA and CDR2 SQIVND (reference sequence). CDR3 coding DNA: TGTGCCAGTCGGGACAGGGAGGTTGTTGGCAATCAGCCCCAGCATTTT. This gives the protein CASRDREVVGNQPQHF. Complete variable domain (other parts from reference TRBV19 and TRBJ1-5): DGGITQSPKYLFRKEGQNVTLSCEQNLNHDAMYWYRQDPGQGLRLIYYSQIVNDFQKGDIAEGYSVSREKKESFPLTVTSAQKNPTAFYLCASRDREVVGNQPQHFGDGTRLSIL.

This clone has a single count. The chain uses TRBV18 and TRBJ1-2; no definite D call. V shed 3 bases and J shed 3 bases, with 17 bases lying between them. CDR1 and CDR2 (germline): KGHSH, LQKENI. There are 16 residues in the CDR3. The CDR3 spells CASSPIPDSSYYGYTF. DNA for the CDR3: TGTGCCAGCTCACCCATTCCGGACTCCTCGTACTATGGCTACACCTTC.

The chain recombines TRBV4-1 with TRBJ2-7, with D unresolved. The CDR3 is 14 residues long. Germline V CDR1 and CDR2: MGHRA, YSYEKL. The V and J ends lost 0 bases and 5 bases respectively, with 11 bases between them. This chain's CDR3 is CASSQESTLDEQYF. CDR3 nucleotides: TGCGCCAGCAGCCAAGAGAGCACCCTTGACGAGCAGTACTTC.

The V gene is TRBV19, the J gene TRBJ1-1; 8 bases agree with TRBD1. Germline loops: CDR1 LNHDA, CDR2 SQIVND (reference sequence). V lost 4 bases and J lost 3; bases outside the gene matches: 4. This CDR3 is 14 amino acids long. CDR3 nucleotide sequence: TGTGCCAGTAGTACCAGGGACAGGTACACTGAAGCTTTCTTT. Its translation: CASSTRDRYTEAFF.

This sequence joins TRBV11-3 and TRBJ1-2; D possibly corresponds to TRBD1 (5 bases). The V and J ends lost 0 bases and 3 bases respectively, with 8 bases between them. The germline V gene has CDR1 SGHNT and CDR2 YENEEA. The CDR3 covers 14 residues. The CDR3 nucleotides read TGTGCCAGCAGCTTAGATCGGGGGGACTATGGCTACACCTTC. This sequence encodes CASSLDRGDYGYTF.

This chain uses TRBV29-1 with TRBJ2-7, with D maybe TRBD2 (9 bases). V was cut by 7 bases and J by 3 bases, with 22 bases left in between. The CDR3 is made up of 15 amino acids. CDR1 and CDR2 (germline): SQVTM, ANQGSEA. DNA for the CDR3: TGCAGCGCACAGGGGGATAGCGGGAGATACTACGAGCAGTACTTC. This translates into CSAQGDSGRYYEQYF.

CDR3 nucleotide sequence: TGTGCCAGCAGCTTAGGGGGCGGGAGAGTTGCCTACGAGCAGTACTTC. It encodes CASSLGGGRVAYEQYF. The chain combines TRBV7-9 with TRBJ2-7; 7 bases are a match to TRBD2. The length of the CDR3 is 16 residues. Trimming cost V 1 base and J 2 bases; bases outside gene matches: 8. Germline V gene sequence: CDR1 SEHNR, CDR2 FQNEAQ (reference sequence).

This chain connects TRBV16 to TRBJ1-2, with D maybe TRBD1 (5 bases). V dropped 4 bases and J dropped 5 bases, with 11 bases sitting between them. CDR1 is KGHSY, CDR2 FQNENV, per germline. The length of the CDR3 is 13 residues. CDR3 sequence: CASSLTGPYGYTF. CDR3 DNA sequence: TGTGCCAGCAGCCTAACAGGACCTTATGGCTACACCTTC.

This chain uses TRBV15 with TRBJ1-5, with a tentative D call TRBD1 (6 bases). The CDR3 consists of 15 residues. The germline V gene encodes CDR1 LNHNV and CDR2 YYDKDF (reference sequence). The V gene lost 4 bases and the J gene lost 4 bases, with 14 bases spanning the gap. CDR3 sequence (DNA): TGTGCCACCAGCACCCAGGGGCGATTAAATCAGCCCCAGCATTTT. It specifies CATSTQGRLNQPQHF.